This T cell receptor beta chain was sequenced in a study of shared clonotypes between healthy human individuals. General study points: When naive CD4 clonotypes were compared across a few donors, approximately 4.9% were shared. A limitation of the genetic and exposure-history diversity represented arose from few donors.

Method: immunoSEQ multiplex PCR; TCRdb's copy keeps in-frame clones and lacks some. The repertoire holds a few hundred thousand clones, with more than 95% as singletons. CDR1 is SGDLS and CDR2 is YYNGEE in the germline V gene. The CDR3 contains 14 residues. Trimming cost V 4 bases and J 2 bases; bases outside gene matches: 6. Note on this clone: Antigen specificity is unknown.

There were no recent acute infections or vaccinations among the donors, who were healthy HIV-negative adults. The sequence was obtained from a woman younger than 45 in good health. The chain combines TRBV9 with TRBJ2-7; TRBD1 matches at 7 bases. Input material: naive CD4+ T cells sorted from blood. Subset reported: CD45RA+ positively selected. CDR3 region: CASSPRQGPYEQYF. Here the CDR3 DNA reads TGTGCCAGCAGCCCCAGACAGGGCCCCTACGAGCAGTACTTC.